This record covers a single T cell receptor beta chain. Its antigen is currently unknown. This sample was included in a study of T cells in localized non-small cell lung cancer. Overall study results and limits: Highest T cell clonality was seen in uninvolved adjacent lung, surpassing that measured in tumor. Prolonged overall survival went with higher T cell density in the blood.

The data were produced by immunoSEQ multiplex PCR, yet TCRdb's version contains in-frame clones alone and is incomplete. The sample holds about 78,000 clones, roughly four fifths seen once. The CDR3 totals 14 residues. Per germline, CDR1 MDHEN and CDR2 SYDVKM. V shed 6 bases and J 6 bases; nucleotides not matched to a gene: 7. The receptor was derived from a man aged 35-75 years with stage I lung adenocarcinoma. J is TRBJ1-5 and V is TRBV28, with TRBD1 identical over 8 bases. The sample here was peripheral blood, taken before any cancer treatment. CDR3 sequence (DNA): TGTGCCAGCAGCTTCGACAGGGGCTTTCAGCCCCAGCATTTT. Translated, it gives CASSFDRGFQPQHF.